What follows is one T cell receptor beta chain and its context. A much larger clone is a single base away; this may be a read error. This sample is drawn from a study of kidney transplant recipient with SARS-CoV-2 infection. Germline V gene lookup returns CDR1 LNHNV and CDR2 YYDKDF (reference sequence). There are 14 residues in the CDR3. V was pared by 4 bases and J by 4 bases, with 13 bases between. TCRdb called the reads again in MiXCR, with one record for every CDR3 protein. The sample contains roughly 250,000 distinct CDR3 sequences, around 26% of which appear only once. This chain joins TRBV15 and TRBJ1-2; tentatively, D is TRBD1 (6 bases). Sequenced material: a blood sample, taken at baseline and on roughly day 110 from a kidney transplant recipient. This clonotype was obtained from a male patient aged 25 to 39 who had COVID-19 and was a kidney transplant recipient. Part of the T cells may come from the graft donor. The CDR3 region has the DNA TGTGCCACCAGCACGCGGATAGGGGGCTATGGCTACACCTTC. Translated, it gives CATSTRIGGYGYTF.